These 8 T cell receptor beta chains came from one sample sequenced in a study of blood T cell repertoires in COVID-19. Assay used: immunoSEQ multiplex PCR; TCRdb lists only in-frame clones, some missing. This sample carries around 250,000 clones, 85% to 90% of them seen once, and the ten largest clones take 4.1%. What was sequenced was PBMCs or T cells enriched from blood (not recorded which). These receptors all stem from a woman in her 30s with acute COVID-19.

The V call is TRBV11-2, the J call TRBJ2-7; 9 positions agree with TRBD2. This CDR3 has 15 amino acids. J gave up 3 bases and V 1 base, and 4 bases lay outside the gene matches. In germline, CDR1 is SGHAT, CDR2 FQNNGV. The CDR3 region is CASSLAAGGFYEQYF. CDR3 sequence (DNA): TGTGCCAGCAGCTTAGCTGCGGGAGGGTTCTACGAGCAGTACTTC.

This chain joins TRBV14 and TRBJ2-7, with TRBD2 as a possible D gene (6 bases). CDR1 SGHDN and CDR2 FVKESK come from the germline V gene. Trimming shortened V by 4 bases and J by 2 bases, and 12 bases separated the two germline ends. The CDR3 runs 14 residues. CDR3 loop: CASSRRRDPYEQYF. The CDR3 region has the DNA TGTGCCAGCAGCCGGCGGCGGGACCCCTACGAGCAGTACTTC.

The V gene is TRBV5-6, the J gene TRBJ2-7, with 10 bases identical to TRBD1. V lost 2 bases to trimming and J lost 6 bases; unmatched junction nucleotides: 2. The CDR3 is 13 amino acids. Germline values: CDR1 SGHDT, CDR2 YYEEEE. The CDR3 loop is CASSFGQGGEQYF. Written as DNA, the CDR3 is TGTGCCAGCAGCTTTGGACAGGGGGGCGAGCAGTACTTC.

This clone came up once. The rearrangement uses TRBV5-8 and TRBJ2-2; a weak D match, TRBD2 (6 bases). CDR1 SGHTS and CDR2 YDEGEE come from the germline V gene. Trimming cost V 1 base and J 1 base, with 14 bases left between them. The CDR3 is made up of 17 amino acids. CDR3 nucleotide sequence: TGTGCCAGCAGCTTGACACTAGCCTCCGGGAACACCGGGGAGCTGTTTTTT. Protein: CASSLTLASGNTGELFF. Full variable domain (outside the CDR3, taken from reference TRBV5-8 and TRBJ2-2): EAGVTQSPTHLIKTRGQQATLRCSPISGHTSVYWYQQALGLGLQFLLWYDEGEERNRGNFPPRFSGRQFPNYSSELNVNALELEDSALYLCASSLTLASGNTGELFFGEGSRLTVL.

This clone came up once. The chain recombines TRBV19 with TRBJ2-2; 11 bases agree with TRBD1. Looked up from germline, CDR1 is LNHDA and CDR2 is SQIVND (reference sequence). Trimming removed 3 bases from V and 5 bases from J; junction bases left unmatched: 8. CDR3 length equals 17 residues. The CDR3 spells CASSIPRTGGDTGELFF. CDR3 DNA: TGTGCCAGTAGTATCCCTCGGACAGGGGGCGATACCGGGGAGCTGTTTTTT.

The J gene is TRBJ2-3, the V gene TRBV3-1 (or the pseudogene TRBV3-2); TRBD2 agrees at 12 bases. This CDR3 has 16 amino acids. Germline V lookup: CDR1 LGHDT, CDR2 YNNKEL (reference sequence). V was pared by 5 bases and J by 0 bases, with 3 bases of the junction left unmatched. Here the CDR3 DNA reads TGTGCCAGCAGCTGGGGACTAGCGGGTAGCACAGATACGCAGTATTTT. Protein: CASSWGLAGSTDTQYF.

This clone has a handful of counts. The V gene is TRBV27, the J gene TRBJ2-1; 9 nucleotides line up with TRBD1. Germline V gene lookup returns CDR1 MNHEY and CDR2 SMNVEV (reference sequence). The CDR3 sequence is 17 residues long. V lost 4 bases and J lost 5; bases outside the gene matches: 12. The CDR3 region has the DNA TGTGCCAGCAGTTCGACCCCGTCCGGGACAGGGAACAATGAGCAGTTCTTC. Translating gives CASSSTPSGTGNNEQFF.

The chain couples TRBV4-3 to TRBJ2-3, with 11 bases matching TRBD2. Germline trimming cut 0 bases from V and 4 bases from J; bases unmatched to any gene: 3. The CDR3 extends over 16 amino acids. Germline V CDR1 and CDR2: LGHNA, YSLEER. This CDR3 is CASSQDTSGRPDTQYF. In DNA, the CDR3 is TGCGCCAGCAGCCAAGACACTAGCGGGAGACCAGATACGCAGTATTTT.